The 28 T cell receptor beta chains given below trace back to one sample, sequenced in a study of CD8+CD57+ T cells in acquired aplastic anemia. Profiling that covered TCR beta VDJ and CDR3 relied on genomic DNA as its template. TCRdb reprocessed the reads via MiXCR and lists one record per CDR3 protein. The data show some 290,000 distinct CDR3 sequences, 56% seen once. The sequencing input was sorted CD4+, CD8+, or CD8+CD57+ T cells (not recorded which) from PBMCs. These receptors were taken from a human donor with severe aplastic anemia or a healthy control (not recorded which).

By proportion, this clonotype is medium-sized. V gene TRBV7-2 combines with J gene TRBJ2-1; weak D call: TRBD2 (6 bases). Germline CDR1 and CDR2: SGHTA and FQGNSA. Trimming shortened V by 2 bases and J by 6 bases, and 14 bases separated the two germline ends. The CDR3 is 15 residues long. The CDR3 protein is CASSLSPRGINEQFF. The CDR3 region has the DNA TGTGCCAGCAGCTTATCTCCGCGGGGCATCAATGAGCAGTTCTTC.

This clonotype has just a few counts. J is TRBJ1-6 and V is TRBV9; D is perhaps TRBD1 (5 bases). The CDR3 runs 14 residues. The V and J ends lost 0 bases and 7 bases respectively, with 8 bases between them. Per germline, CDR1 SGDLS and CDR2 YYNGEE. The CDR3 nucleotides read TGTGCCAGCAGCGTAGGGACAACCAATTCACCCCTCCACTTT. As protein: CASSVGTTNSPLHF. Using reference TRBV9 and TRBJ1-6 for the parts outside the CDR3, the full variable domain is DSGVTQTPKHLITATGQRVTLRCSPRSGDLSVYWYQQSLDQGLQFLIQYYNGEERAKGNILERFSAQQFPDLHSELNLSSLELGDSALYFCASSVGTTNSPLHFGNGTRLTVT.

Written as DNA, the CDR3 is TGTGCTAGAGGACTAGCGGGGCGCACAGATACGCAGTATTTT. Amino acid sequence: CARGLAGRTDTQYF. This rearrangement joins TRBV12-3 or TRBV12-4 to TRBJ2-3; TRBD2 matches 12 bases. The CDR3 is 14 amino acids.

This clonotype has at least ten counts. The chain employs TRBV5-1 and TRBJ2-2; D is perhaps TRBD1 or TRBD2 (5 bases each). Germline-derived CDR1 and CDR2 are SGHRS and YFSETQ. The V and J ends lost 0 bases and 0 bases respectively, with 6 bases between them. CDR3 length equals 15 residues. The CDR3 here is CASSLGGANTGELFF. The CDR3 DNA follows: TGCGCCAGCAGCTTGGGAGGGGCGAACACCGGGGAGCTGTTTTTT.

The chain combines TRBV19 with TRBJ2-2, with a weak D call TRBD1 (5 bases). The V end was cut by 3 bases, the J end by 8 bases, with 13 bases between. Germline loops: CDR1 LNHDA, CDR2 SQIVND (reference sequence). There are 14 residues in the CDR3. As DNA, the CDR3 is TGTGCCAGTAGTATTGGGGCTAGAGAAGGGGAGCTGTTTTTT. It specifies CASSIGAREGELFF. The full variable domain, with the rest looked up from reference TRBV19 and TRBJ2-2, is DGGITQSPKYLFRKEGQNVTLSCEQNLNHDAMYWYRQDPGQGLRLIYYSQIVNDFQKGDIAEGYSVSREKKESFPLTVTSAQKNPTAFYLCASSIGAREGELFFGEGSRLTVL.

This rearrangement joins TRBV5-1 to TRBJ2-3; TRBD2 might be the D (6 bases). The CDR3 runs to 15 residues. V was cut by 2 bases and J by 6 bases, with 16 bases left in between. From germline, CDR1 is SGHRS and CDR2 YFSETQ. The CDR3, as DNA: TGCGCCAGCAGCTTAACGAGGAGGGTGGAGGATACGCAGTATTTT. Translation: CASSLTRRVEDTQYF.

This clonotype came up many times. This chain connects TRBV6-5 to TRBJ1-4; D is ambiguous. In germline, CDR1 is MNHEY, CDR2 SVGAGI. Trimming took off 2 bases at V and 6 bases at J, with 7 bases between the two ends. The CDR3 loop spans 13 amino acids. The CDR3 is CASSYREDEKLFF. The CDR3 DNA sequence: TGTGCCAGCAGTTACAGGGAGGATGAAAAACTGTTTTTT.

The V and J genes are TRBV25-1 and TRBJ1-3, with unresolved D. Deletions cut 5 bases from V and 4 bases from J, with 9 bases between. Germline V lookup: CDR1 MGHDK, CDR2 SYGVNS. The CDR3 contains 13 residues. CDR3 residues: CASSQATGNTIYF. CDR3 coding DNA: TGTGCCAGCAGTCAGGCAACAGGAAACACCATATATTTT.

The V call is TRBV7-8, the J call TRBJ2-7; D remains unclear. From germline, CDR1 is SGHVS and CDR2 FQNEAQ. Trimming removed 7 bases at V and 1 base at J, with 8 bases between. CDR3 length: 12 residues. For the CDR3, the DNA is TGTGCCAGCACTCTCAGATCCTACGAGCAGTACTTC. Residues: CASTLRSYEQYF.

A note on this clonotype: One junction end disagrees with the germline gene, perhaps due to a read error. The chain carries TRBV5-4 and TRBJ2-7; a possible D gene is TRBD1 (6 bases). Germline V gene data show CDR1 as SGHNT and CDR2 as YYREEE (reference sequence). The length of the CDR3 is 15 residues. CDR3 amino acids: CASSLGQGNTYEQYF. The CDR3 DNA is TGCGCCAGCAGCTTGGGGCAGGGGAACACCTACGAGCAGTACTTC. Full variable domain (outside the CDR3, taken from reference TRBV5-4 and TRBJ2-7): ETGVTQSPTHLIKTRGQQVTLRCSSQSGHNTVSWYQQALGQGPQFIFQYYREEENGRGNFPPRFSGLQFPNYSSELNVNALELDDSALYLCASSLGQGNTYEQYFGPGTRLTVT.

This clonotype was counted many times. This chain uses TRBV5-1 with TRBJ1-6; TRBD1 matches at 9 bases. V shed 0 bases, J shed 7 bases, and the junction held 2 bases outside the gene matches. The CDR3 has 15 residues. Looked up from germline, CDR1 is SGHRS and CDR2 is YFSETQ. Here the CDR3 reads CASSLAGQGNSPLHF. The CDR3 coding sequence is TGCGCCAGCAGCTTGGCTGGACAGGGGAATTCACCCCTCCACTTT.

The chain is built from TRBV7-9 and TRBJ2-7; D is undetermined. The CDR3 runs 13 residues. Germline V CDR1 and CDR2: SEHNR, FQNEAQ (reference sequence). The V and J ends lost 5 bases and 4 bases respectively, with 12 bases between them. CDR3: CASSHRQLYEQYF. In DNA, the CDR3 is TGTGCCAGCAGCCACAGACAACTTTACGAGCAGTACTTC.

The J gene is TRBJ1-1, the V gene TRBV7-2, with unresolved D. The germline gives CDR1 SGHTA, CDR2 FQGNSA. Trimming pared 3 bases from V and 7 bases from J, leaving 12 bases between. This CDR3 contains 13 residues. In DNA, the CDR3 is TGTGCCAGCAGCTTGGTAGGAGGGAATGAAGCTTTCTTT. Its protein product is CASSLVGGNEAFF.

V gene TRBV15 combines with J gene TRBJ2-7; TRBD1 is a possible D gene (5 bases). The CDR3 has 15 residues. Per the germline V gene, CDR1 is LNHNV and CDR2 is YYDKDF (reference sequence). The V end was cut by 8 bases, the J end by 0 bases, with 17 bases between. The CDR3 loop reads CATSKSGLYSYEQYF. The CDR3 DNA reads TGTGCCACCTCAAAATCAGGGCTATACTCCTACGAGCAGTACTTC.

The chain joins TRBV24-1 to TRBJ1-1, with TRBD1 as a possible D gene (6 bases). Germline assignment: CDR1 KGHDR and CDR2 SFDVKD. CDR3 length equals 12 residues. Trimming pared 7 bases from V and 1 base from J, leaving 6 bases between. Here the CDR3 DNA reads TGTGCCACCAGACAGGGGAACACTGAAGCTTTCTTT. It translates to CATRQGNTEAFF.

This chain links TRBV19 with TRBJ2-1, with 10 positions matching TRBD2. The J segment lost 5 bases and the V segment lost 6 bases, leaving 7 bases of the junction unmatched. The CDR3 is made up of 15 amino acids. Germline assignment: CDR1 LNHDA and CDR2 SQIVND (reference sequence). This CDR3 reads CASRTLAGGDNEQFF. CDR3 in DNA: TGTGCCAGTAGGACATTAGCGGGGGGAGACAATGAGCAGTTCTTC.

The CDR3 DNA is TGTGCCACCAGTGATTTAAAGGAAAGAGGGGCCCAAGAGACCCAGTACTTC. It is translated as CATSDLKERGAQETQYF. The chain carries TRBV24-1 and TRBJ2-5; D may correspond to TRBD1 or TRBD2 (5 bases each). CDR1 is KGHDR, CDR2 SFDVKD, per germline. CDR3 length: 17 amino acids. The V and J ends lost 1 base and 1 base respectively, with 15 bases between them.

CDR3 sequence reads: CRPSRAEAFF. CDR3 nucleotide sequence: TGCCGACCGTCCAGGGCTGAAGCTTTCTTT. The gene calls are TRBV20-1 and TRBJ1-1, with TRBD1 as a possible D gene (5 bases). Germline CDR1 reads DFQATT; CDR2 reads SNEGSKA (reference sequence). The CDR3 contains 10 residues.

The V and J genes are TRBV29-1 and TRBJ2-7, with D perhaps assigned TRBD1 or TRBD2 (5 bases each). Germline CDR1 and CDR2: SQVTM and ANQGSEA. The CDR3 is 11 residues long. The V gene lost 5 bases and the J gene lost 4 bases, with 9 bases spanning the gap. The CDR3 DNA follows: TGCAGCGTTAAATGGGGGTACGAGCAGTACTTC. Its protein product is CSVKWGYEQYF.

The chain is built from TRBV29-1 and TRBJ2-1; D unclear. Trimming shortened V by 3 bases and J by 6 bases, and 9 bases separated the two germline ends. Germline V CDR1 and CDR2: SQVTM, ANQGSEA. This CDR3 is 12 amino acids long. The CDR3 is CSVEGRTNEQFF. The CDR3 nucleotides are TGCAGCGTTGAGGGTCGGACCAATGAGCAGTTCTTC.

This clonotype was counted at least ten times. The rearrangement links TRBV5-1 to TRBJ1-3; D not certain. The CDR3 is made up of 14 amino acids. Trimming shortened V by 4 bases and J by 0 bases, and 8 bases separated the two germline ends. CDR1 and CDR2 from the germline V gene are SGHRS and YFSETQ. In nucleotides, the CDR3 is TGCGCCAGCAGCGGGGAGGGCTCTGGAAACACCATATATTTT. It translates to CASSGEGSGNTIYF.

This clonotype appeared many times. V gene TRBV12-5 combines with J gene TRBJ1-5; TRBD1 matches 10 bases. This CDR3 comprises 13 residues. The ends lost 7 bases at V and 5 bases at J; junction bases unmatched: 2. Germline V gene sequence: CDR1 LGHNT, CDR2 FRNRAP. The CDR3 nucleotides read TGTGCTAGTGCTGGGACAGGGGATCAGCCCCAGCATTTT. Residues: CASAGTGDQPQHF.

This clonotype was observed many times. V is TRBV19 and J is TRBJ1-6, with no clear D. CDR1 LNHDA and CDR2 SQIVND come from the germline V gene (reference sequence). With 6 bases removed from V and 0 bases from J, the gap between germline ends came to 9 bases. The CDR3 contains 15 residues. CDR3 nucleotide sequence: TGTGCCAGTAGGGCCCAGAGCTCCTATAATTCACCCCTCCACTTT. This sequence encodes CASRAQSSYNSPLHF.

This chain uses TRBV4-2 with TRBJ1-4, with 7 bases matching TRBD1. Germline V lookup: CDR1 LGHNA, CDR2 YNFKEQ. The CDR3 extends over 17 amino acids. With V trimmed by 1 base and J by 7 bases, 12 bases remained unmatched. For the CDR3, the DNA is TGTGCCAGCAGCCAAGGGGAATGGGGGACAGCGGTTGAAAAACTGTTTTTT. It is translated as CASSQGEWGTAVEKLFF.

The CDR3 sequence is CASSAFGDRGQETQYF. The DNA for the CDR3 is TGTGCCAGCAGCGCATTCGGGGACAGGGGCCAAGAGACCCAGTACTTC. This rearrangement joins TRBV11-3 to TRBJ2-5; TRBD1 aligns across 10 bases. This CDR3 spans 16 amino acids. V dropped 5 bases and J dropped 1; count of bases not matched to a gene: 7. The germline V gene has CDR1 SGHNT and CDR2 YENEEA.

In its sample, this clonotype was seen many times. This chain uses TRBV5-1 with TRBJ2-3, with D possibly TRBD1 on 6 matching bases. Trimming left V 4 bases short and J 2 bases short, with 14 bases between. Germline V gene sequence: CDR1 SGHRS, CDR2 YFSETQ. This CDR3 is built from 15 residues. DNA of the CDR3: TGCGCCAGCAGCCCCTCGGGACACCTCACAGATACGCAGTATTTT. It specifies CASSPSGHLTDTQYF.

V is TRBV20-1 and J is TRBJ2-7, with unresolved D. This CDR3 is 10 amino acids long. Trimming took 6 bases from V and 3 from J, leaving 6 bases between them. Germline V gives CDR1 DFQATT, CDR2 SNEGSKA (reference sequence). Here the CDR3 reads CSARHYEQYF. CDR3 nucleotides: TGCAGTGCGAGACACTACGAGCAGTACTTC.

The table lists this clonotype with many counts. The rearrangement links TRBV4-3 to TRBJ2-1; perhaps TRBD1 as D (6 bases). Germline V lookup: CDR1 LGHNA, CDR2 YSLEER. The CDR3 spans 16 residues. V shed 2 bases and J shed 6 bases, with 17 bases lying between them. This CDR3 is CASSQLTGPGVNEQFF. CDR3 DNA: TGCGCCAGCAGCCAACTAACAGGGCCCGGGGTCAATGAGCAGTTCTTC.